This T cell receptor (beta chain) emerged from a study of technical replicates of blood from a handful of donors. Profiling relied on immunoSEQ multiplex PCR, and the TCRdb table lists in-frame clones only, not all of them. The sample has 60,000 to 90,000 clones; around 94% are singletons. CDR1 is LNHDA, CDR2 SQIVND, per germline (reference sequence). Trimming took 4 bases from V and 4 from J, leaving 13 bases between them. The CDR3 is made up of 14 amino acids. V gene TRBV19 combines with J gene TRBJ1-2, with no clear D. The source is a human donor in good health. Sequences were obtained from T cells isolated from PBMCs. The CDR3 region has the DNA TGTGCCAGTAGTAGGGAGGACCTGTTCTATGGCTACACCTTC. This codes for CASSREDLFYGYTF.